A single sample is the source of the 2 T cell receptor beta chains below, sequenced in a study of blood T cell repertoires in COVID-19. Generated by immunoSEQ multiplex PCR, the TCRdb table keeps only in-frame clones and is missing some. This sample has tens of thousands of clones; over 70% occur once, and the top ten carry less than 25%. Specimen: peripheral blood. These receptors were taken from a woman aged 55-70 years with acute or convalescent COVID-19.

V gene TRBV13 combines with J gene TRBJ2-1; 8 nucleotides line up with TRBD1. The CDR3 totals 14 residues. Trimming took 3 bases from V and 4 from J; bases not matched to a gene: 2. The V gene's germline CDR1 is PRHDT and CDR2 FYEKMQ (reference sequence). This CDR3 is CASSFRDRYNEQFF. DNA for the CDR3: TGTGCCAGCAGCTTCCGGGACAGGTACAATGAGCAGTTCTTC.

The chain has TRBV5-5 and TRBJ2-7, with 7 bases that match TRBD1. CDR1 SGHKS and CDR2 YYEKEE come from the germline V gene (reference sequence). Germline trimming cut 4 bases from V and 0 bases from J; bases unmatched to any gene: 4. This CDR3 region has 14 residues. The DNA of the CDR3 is TGTGCCAGCAGCCTCGACAGGGCCTCCTACGAGCAGTACTTC. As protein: CASSLDRASYEQYF.